This T cell receptor beta chain is drawn from a study of T cells in localized non-small cell lung cancer. TCRdb's copy holds only in-frame clones and misses some; the assay was immunoSEQ multiplex PCR. The sample shows over 20,000 clones, 75% to 90% of them seen only once. Concerning this clone: Its target is unknown.

Study findings and constraints: Maximal T cell clonality occurred in uninvolved adjacent lung, with tumor ranking below it.

Between the trimmed V and J ends, which lost 0 bases and 1 base, there was a span of 10 bases. The CDR3 length is 15 residues. Germline V gives CDR1 LNHNV, CDR2 YYDKDF (reference sequence). The rearrangement links TRBV15 to TRBJ2-7; tentatively, D is TRBD2 (5 bases). The specimen was peripheral blood, collected before any cancer treatment. The origin of this receptor is an older female donor with stage I lung adenocarcinoma. For the CDR3, the DNA is TGTGCCACCAGCAGAGATTTAGCGACATCCTACGAGCAGTACTTC. Translating gives CATSRDLATSYEQYF. Full variable domain (rest looked up from reference TRBV15 and TRBJ2-7): DAMVIQNPRYQVTQFGKPVTLSCSQTLNHNVMYWYQQKSSQAPKLLFHYYDKDFNNEADTPDNFQSRRPNTSFCFLDIRSPGLGDTAMYLCATSRDLATSYEQYFGPGTRLTVT.